The rows below give T cell receptor beta chains drawn from one sample of a study of shared clonotypes between healthy human individuals. Produced via immunoSEQ multiplex PCR; TCRdb's table is partial and in-frame only. The sample yields 450,000 to 500,000 clones, 81% seen once. The sequenced material came from PBMCs. The receptor set was obtained from a woman aged 40 to 49 in good health. Some clones in this sample may be carry-over from other donors' samples. Each CDR3 is given with its conserved first and last residue. Clone size, where shown, is once, few, many, or a class for clones that have expanded.

V gene	clone size	CDR3 protein
TRBV7-2	-	CASSKTGEGSYGYTF
TRBV6-1	many	CASRLAGGFQPQHF
TRBV11-3	-	CASSPQAGDETQYF
TRBV4-3	-	CASSQVGSEAFF
TRBV28	-	CASSLPGGGHYGYTF
TRBV28	-	CASSLSAGSEQYF
TRBV18	-	CASSPGQPEGYTF
TRBV30	-	CASTLAHSTQYF
TRBV29-1	-	CSVEGLAGSSYNEQFF
TRBV30	-	CAWSVLLPSGELFF
TRBV4-3	-	CASSQETGASKNIQYF
TRBV5-4	-	CASSPDRRETQYF
TRBV7-3	-	CASSLRGTGLAGGPGETQYF
TRBV2	-	CASSGITDTQYF
TRBV28	-	CASRRTGARYEQYF
TRBV4-3	-	CASSQEGRGTQETQYF
TRBV2	-	CASSDSAVGNPIYF
TRBV5-1	-	CASRTTGGASTDTQYF
TRBV5-1	-	CASSPRTGGYEQYF
TRBV28	once	CASTPGGFEAKNIQYF
TRBV4-3	-	CASSQGREEYNEQFF
TRBV6-4	-	CASPEGGAGESTDTQYF
TRBV7-8	-	CASSLREHQPQHF
TRBV7-9	few	CASSLAGLNNGYTF
TRBV30	-	CACYKSGANVLTF
TRBV27	-	CASSLGEGADTQYF
TRBV19	-	CASSMGSPNYGYTF
TRBV25-1	-	CASVRTGTANEQFF
TRBV4-1	many	CASSHRDRSYEQYF
TRBV6-5	-	CASSSPLNTEAFF
TRBV10-3	-	CAITDRGGYGYTF
TRBV10-2	-	CASSDEEKRSGELFF
TRBV29-1	-	CSVEAGTDTEAFF
TRBV11-3	-	CASSSGSQETQYF
TRBV15	-	CATSAGLGDYEQYF
TRBV2	-	CASSRGTSGNTGELFF
TRBV7-3	many	CASSLLRGRQDEQFF
TRBV25-1	-	CASRDLGSEKLFF
TRBV6-1	-	CATLGDNSYEQYF